This T cell receptor (beta chain) was identified in a study of shared clonotypes between healthy human individuals. In germline, CDR1 is LGHNA, CDR2 YNFKEQ. This CDR3 is built from 18 residues. V gave up 0 bases and J gave up 0 bases; unmatched junction bases: 7. The repertoire was sequenced with immunoSEQ multiplex PCR; TCRdb's copy has only in-frame clones and lacks some. The sample yields some 2 million clones, approximately 95% seen once. Findings and limits, study-wide: In having few donors, the study represented limited genetic and exposure-history diversity. For naive CD4 cells, 4.5% to 6.5% of clonotypes were shared across a few donors.

Notes on this clone: Its antigen is unknown.

The specimen was naive CD4+ T cells sorted from blood. Documented subset: CD45RA+ positively selected. The V call is TRBV4-2, the J call TRBJ1-4; TRBD1 aligns across 7 bases. This TCR was recovered from a man aged 18 to 30 in good health. The CDR3 coding sequence is TGTGCCAGCAGCCAAGATTATAGGACAGGCACAACTAATGAAAAACTGTTTTTT. Translated, it gives CASSQDYRTGTTNEKLFF.